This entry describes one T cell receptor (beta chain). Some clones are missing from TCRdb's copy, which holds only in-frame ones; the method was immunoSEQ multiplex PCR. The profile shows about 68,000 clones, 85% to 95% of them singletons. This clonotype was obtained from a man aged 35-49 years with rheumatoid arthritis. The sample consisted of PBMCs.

The CDR3 loop reads CASSSYRTDTGELFF. The CDR3 region has the DNA TGTGCCAGCAGCTCCTACAGGACCGACACCGGGGAGCTGTTTTTT. The chain has TRBV11-1 and TRBJ2-2; TRBD1 is a possible D gene (5 bases). The CDR3 contains 15 residues. Trimming took off 4 bases at V and 3 bases at J, with 12 bases between the two ends. The germline V gene has CDR1 SGHAT and CDR2 FQDESV (reference sequence).